The 9 T cell receptor beta chains reported below all come from one sample, sequenced in a study of blood T cell repertoires in COVID-19 (dated by TCRdb to about 2020). Receptors were amplified or captured by the immunoSEQ multiplex PCR assay. Held by TCRdb, this immuneACCESS table contains in-frame sequences only and omits some clones. Under half of the omission traces to an unresolved V gene where checked; the cause of the rest is unknown. This sample lists fewer than 350,000 clones; about nine tenths were detected once. Clones ranked in the top ten supply approximately 1.5% of the sample. Specimen: PBMCs or T cells enriched from blood (not recorded which). These receptors all come from a woman aged 40 to 50 who had recovered from COVID-19.

The V gene is TRBV4-3, the J gene TRBJ1-2; D gene ambiguous. Deletions cut 2 bases from V and 3 bases from J, with 10 bases between. The CDR3 runs to 14 residues. Per the germline V gene, CDR1 is LGHNA and CDR2 is YSLEER. For the CDR3, the DNA is TGCGCCAGCAGCCAACTTACAAGCGACTATGGCTACACCTTC. This codes for CASSQLTSDYGYTF.

This chain uses TRBV2 with TRBJ2-2, with 9 bases fitting TRBD2. This CDR3 spans 15 amino acids. The J segment lost 6 bases and the V segment lost 6 bases, leaving 8 bases of the junction unmatched. Germline V gives CDR1 SNHLY, CDR2 FYNNEI. The CDR3, as DNA: TGTGCCAGCAGATCCGGGACTAGCCCCGCCGGGGAGCTGTTTTTT. Residues: CASRSGTSPAGELFF.

The chain combines TRBV5-1 with TRBJ2-1; TRBD2 matches at 7 bases. The CDR3 has 15 residues. The V gene end was trimmed by 5 bases and the J gene end by 6 bases; junction bases not matched to a gene: 11. The germline V gene has CDR1 SGHRS and CDR2 YFSETQ. The CDR3 sequence is CASRLTSGAFNEQFF. Here the CDR3 DNA reads TGCGCCAGCAGATTGACCAGCGGGGCCTTCAATGAGCAGTTCTTC.

This chain joins TRBV5-4 and TRBJ1-2; 8 bases are a match to TRBD1. The CDR3 consists of 17 residues. Per germline, CDR1 SGHNT and CDR2 YYREEE (reference sequence). After removal of 0 bases from V and 8 bases from J, the junction contained 15 bases not matched to a gene. Written as DNA, the CDR3 is TGTGCCAGCAGCTTGGGACAGGGGAATTTGGTGCGACGGGGCTACACCTTC. Residues: CASSLGQGNLVRRGYTF.

The chain is built from TRBV5-1 and TRBJ1-1; no definite D call. Trimming pared 0 bases from V and 1 base from J, leaving 13 bases between. Looked up from germline, CDR1 is SGHRS and CDR2 is YFSETQ. The CDR3 has 16 amino acids. As DNA, the CDR3 is TGCGCCAGCAGCTTGGGAGGGTTCAGGCCGAACACTGAAGCTTTCTTT. It is translated as CASSLGGFRPNTEAFF.

The chain joins TRBV30 to TRBJ1-5, with 7 bases matching TRBD1. This CDR3 comprises 15 residues. Trimming removed 1 base from V and 7 bases from J; junction bases left unmatched: 10. Germline CDR1 and CDR2: GTSNPN and SVGIG (reference sequence). Here the CDR3 DNA reads TGTGCCTGGAGTGACCAGACAGGGCAGAGGCAGCCCCAGCATTTT. This encodes CAWSDQTGQRQPQHF.

The chain employs TRBV5-1 and TRBJ1-1; the D gene is possibly TRBD1 (5 bases). The CDR3 is 15 amino acids. Germline V gives CDR1 SGHRS, CDR2 YFSETQ. Trimming stripped 0 bases from V and 1 base from J, with 10 bases between. The CDR3 DNA reads as TGCGCCAGCAGCTTGGAGGGGCTCCCGAACACTGAAGCTTTCTTT. It yields the protein CASSLEGLPNTEAFF.

The chain employs TRBV18 and TRBJ2-3; TRBD2 matches at 12 bases. The CDR3 runs 16 residues. With V trimmed by 3 bases and J by 8 bases, 9 bases remained unmatched. Germline-derived CDR1 and CDR2 are KGHSH and LQKENI. The CDR3 loop is CASSPALAGGPGTQYF. Written as DNA, the CDR3 is TGTGCCAGCTCACCTGCGCTAGCGGGAGGGCCTGGTACGCAGTATTTT.

V usage is TRBV11-2 and J usage is TRBJ2-5; TRBD1 aligns across 10 bases. The CDR3 contains 15 residues. Germline CDR1 reads SGHAT; CDR2 reads FQNNGV. Trimming at V came to 2 bases and at J to 5 bases, leaving 5 bases not matched to a gene. The CDR3 nucleotides read TGTGCCAGCAGCTTAACCGGGACAGGGGTGGAGACCCAGTACTTC. It yields the protein CASSLTGTGVETQYF.